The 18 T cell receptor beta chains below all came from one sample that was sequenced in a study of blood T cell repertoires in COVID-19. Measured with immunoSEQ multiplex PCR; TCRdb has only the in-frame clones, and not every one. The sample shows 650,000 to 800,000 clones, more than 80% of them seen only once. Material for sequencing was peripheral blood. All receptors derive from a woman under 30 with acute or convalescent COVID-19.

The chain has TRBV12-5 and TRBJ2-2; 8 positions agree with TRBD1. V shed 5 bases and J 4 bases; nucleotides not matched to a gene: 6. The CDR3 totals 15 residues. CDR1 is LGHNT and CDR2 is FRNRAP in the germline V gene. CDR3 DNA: TGTGCTAGTGGTGGCACAGGGGGGAGCACCGGGGAGCTGTTTTTT. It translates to CASGGTGGSTGELFF.

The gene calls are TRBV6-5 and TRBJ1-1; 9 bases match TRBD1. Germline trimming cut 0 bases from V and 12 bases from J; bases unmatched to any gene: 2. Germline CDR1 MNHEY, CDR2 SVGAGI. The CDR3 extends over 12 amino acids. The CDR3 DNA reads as TGTGCCAGCAGTTACTCACAGGGGGCTCCTTTCTTT. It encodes CASSYSQGAPFF.

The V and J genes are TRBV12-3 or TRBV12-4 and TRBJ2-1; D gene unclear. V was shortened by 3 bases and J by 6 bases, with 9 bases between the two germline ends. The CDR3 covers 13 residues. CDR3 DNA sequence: TGTGCCAGCAGTTTCGGCAGCGTCAATGAGCAGTTCTTC. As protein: CASSFGSVNEQFF.

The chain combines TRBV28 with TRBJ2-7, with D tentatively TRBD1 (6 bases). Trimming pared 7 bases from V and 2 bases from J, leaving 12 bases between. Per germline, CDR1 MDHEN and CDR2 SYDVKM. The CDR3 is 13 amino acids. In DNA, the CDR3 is TGTGCCAGCAAAACAGGGTCGACCTACGAGCAGTACTTC. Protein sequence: CASKTGSTYEQYF. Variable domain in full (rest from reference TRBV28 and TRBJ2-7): DVKVTQSSRYLVKRTGEKVFLECVQDMDHENMFWYRQDPGLGLRLIYFSYDVKMKEKGDIPEGYSVSREKKERFSLILESASTNQTSMYLCASKTGSTYEQYFGPGTRLTVT.

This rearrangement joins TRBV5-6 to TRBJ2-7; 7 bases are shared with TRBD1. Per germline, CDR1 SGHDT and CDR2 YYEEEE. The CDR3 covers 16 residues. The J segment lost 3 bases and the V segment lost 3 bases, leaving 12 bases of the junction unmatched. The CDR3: CASSSYKTGPVYEQYF. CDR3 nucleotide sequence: TGTGCCAGCAGCTCCTATAAGACAGGGCCCGTCTACGAGCAGTACTTC.

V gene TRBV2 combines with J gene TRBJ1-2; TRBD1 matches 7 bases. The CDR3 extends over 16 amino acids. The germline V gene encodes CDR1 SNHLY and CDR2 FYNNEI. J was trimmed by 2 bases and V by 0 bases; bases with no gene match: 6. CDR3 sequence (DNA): TGTGCCAGCAGTGAAGCGCTTACAGGGGTGAACTATGGCTACACCTTC. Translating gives CASSEALTGVNYGYTF.

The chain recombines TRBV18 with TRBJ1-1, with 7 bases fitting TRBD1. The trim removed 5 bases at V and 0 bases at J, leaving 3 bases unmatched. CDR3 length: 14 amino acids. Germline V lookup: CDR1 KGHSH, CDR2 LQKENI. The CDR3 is CASSGGQLNTEAFF. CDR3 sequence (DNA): TGTGCCAGCTCAGGGGGACAGCTGAACACTGAAGCTTTCTTT.

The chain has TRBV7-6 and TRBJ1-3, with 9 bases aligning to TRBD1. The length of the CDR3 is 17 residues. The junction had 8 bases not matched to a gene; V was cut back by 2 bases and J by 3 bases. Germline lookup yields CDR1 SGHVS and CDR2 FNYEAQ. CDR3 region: CASSLSAQGAVGNTIYF. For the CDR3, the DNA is TGTGCCAGCAGCTTAAGCGCACAGGGGGCGGTTGGAAACACCATATATTTT.

The CDR3 is CASTRQGYGYTF. The CDR3 coding sequence is TGTGCCAGCACCCGCCAGGGATATGGCTACACCTTC. This sequence joins TRBV6-5 and TRBJ1-2, with D perhaps TRBD1 (5 bases). Germline CDR1 reads MNHEY; CDR2 reads SVGAGI. The length of the CDR3 is 12 residues. Trimming cost V 7 bases and J 5 bases, with 11 bases left between them.

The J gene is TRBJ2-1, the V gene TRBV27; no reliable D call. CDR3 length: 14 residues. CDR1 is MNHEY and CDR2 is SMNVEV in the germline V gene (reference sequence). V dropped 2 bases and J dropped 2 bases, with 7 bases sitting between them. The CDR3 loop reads CASSLDSTYNEQFF. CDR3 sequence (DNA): TGTGCCAGCAGTTTAGACTCGACCTACAATGAGCAGTTCTTC.

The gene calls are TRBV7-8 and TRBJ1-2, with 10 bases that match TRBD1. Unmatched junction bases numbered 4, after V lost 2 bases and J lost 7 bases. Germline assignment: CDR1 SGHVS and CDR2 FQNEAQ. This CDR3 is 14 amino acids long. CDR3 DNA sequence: TGTGCCAGCAGCTTAAAGACAGGGGGCGGTGGCTACACCTTC. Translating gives CASSLKTGGGGYTF. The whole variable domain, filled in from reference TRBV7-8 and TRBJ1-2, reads GAGVSQSPRYKVAKRGQDVALRCDPISGHVSLFWYQQALGQGPEFLTYFQNEAQLDKSGLPSDRFFAERPEGSVSTLKIQRTQQEDSAVYLCASSLKTGGGGYTFGSGTRLTVV.

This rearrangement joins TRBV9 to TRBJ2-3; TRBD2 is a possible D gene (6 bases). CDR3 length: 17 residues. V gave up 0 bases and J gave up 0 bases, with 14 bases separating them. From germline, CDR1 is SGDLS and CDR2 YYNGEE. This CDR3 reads CASSVEGLDPSTDTQYF. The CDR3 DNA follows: TGTGCCAGCAGCGTAGAGGGACTCGACCCTAGCACAGATACGCAGTATTTT.

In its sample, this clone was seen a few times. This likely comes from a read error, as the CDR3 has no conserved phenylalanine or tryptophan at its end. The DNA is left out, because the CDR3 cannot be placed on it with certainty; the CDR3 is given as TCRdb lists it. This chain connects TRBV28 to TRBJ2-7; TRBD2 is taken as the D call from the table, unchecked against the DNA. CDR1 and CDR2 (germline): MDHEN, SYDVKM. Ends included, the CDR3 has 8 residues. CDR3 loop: CASSLGRA.

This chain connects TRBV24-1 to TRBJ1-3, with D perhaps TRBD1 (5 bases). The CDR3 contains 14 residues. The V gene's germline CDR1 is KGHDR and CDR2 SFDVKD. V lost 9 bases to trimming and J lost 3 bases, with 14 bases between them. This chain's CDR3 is CATPSRGSGNTIYF. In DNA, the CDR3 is TGTGCCACCCCTAGCCGGGGGAGTGGAAACACCATATATTTT.

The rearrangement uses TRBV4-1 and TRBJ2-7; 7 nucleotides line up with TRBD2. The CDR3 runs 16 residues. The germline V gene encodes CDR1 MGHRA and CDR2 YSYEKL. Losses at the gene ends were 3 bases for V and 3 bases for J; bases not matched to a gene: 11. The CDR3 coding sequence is TGCGCCAGCAGCCAGGTGGGGGGGGACGGATACTACGAGCAGTACTTC. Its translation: CASSQVGGDGYYEQYF.

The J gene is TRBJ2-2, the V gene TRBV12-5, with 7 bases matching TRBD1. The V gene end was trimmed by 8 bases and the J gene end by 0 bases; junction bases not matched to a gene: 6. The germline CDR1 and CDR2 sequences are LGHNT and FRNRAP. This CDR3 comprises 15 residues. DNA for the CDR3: TGTGCTAGTAGAACCGGGACAGCGAACACCGGGGAGCTGTTTTTT. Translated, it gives CASRTGTANTGELFF.

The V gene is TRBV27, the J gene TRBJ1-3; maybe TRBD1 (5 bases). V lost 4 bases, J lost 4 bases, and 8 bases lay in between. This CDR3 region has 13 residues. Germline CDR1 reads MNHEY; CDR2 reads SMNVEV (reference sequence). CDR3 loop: CASSSGLGNTIYF. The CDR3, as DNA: TGTGCCAGCAGTTCAGGGCTAGGAAACACCATATATTTT.

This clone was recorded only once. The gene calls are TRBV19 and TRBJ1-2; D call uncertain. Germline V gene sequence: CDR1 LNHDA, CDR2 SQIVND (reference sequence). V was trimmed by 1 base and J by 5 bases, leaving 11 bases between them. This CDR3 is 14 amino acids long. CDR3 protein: CASSIARGQYGYTF. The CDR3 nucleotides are TGTGCCAGTAGTATAGCCCGGGGTCAATATGGCTACACCTTC. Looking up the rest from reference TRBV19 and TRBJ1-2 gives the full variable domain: DGGITQSPKYLFRKEGQNVTLSCEQNLNHDAMYWYRQDPGQGLRLIYYSQIVNDFQKGDIAEGYSVSREKKESFPLTVTSAQKNPTAFYLCASSIARGQYGYTFGSGTRLTVV.